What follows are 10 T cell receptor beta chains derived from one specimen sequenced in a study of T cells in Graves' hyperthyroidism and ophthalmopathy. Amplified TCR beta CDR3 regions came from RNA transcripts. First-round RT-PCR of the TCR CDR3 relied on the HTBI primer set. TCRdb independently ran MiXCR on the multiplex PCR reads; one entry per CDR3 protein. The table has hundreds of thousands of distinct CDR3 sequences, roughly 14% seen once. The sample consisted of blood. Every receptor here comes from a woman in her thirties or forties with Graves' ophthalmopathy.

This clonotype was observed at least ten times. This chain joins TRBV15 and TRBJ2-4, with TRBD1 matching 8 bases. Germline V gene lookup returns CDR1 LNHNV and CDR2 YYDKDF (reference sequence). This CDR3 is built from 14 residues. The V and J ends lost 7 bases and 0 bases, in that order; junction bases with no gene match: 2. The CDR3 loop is CATKQGGAKNIQYF. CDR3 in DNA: TGTGCCACCAAACAGGGGGGAGCCAAAAACATTCAGTACTTC.

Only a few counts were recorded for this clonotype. The DNA for the CDR3 is TGTGCCAGCAGTTCTCCGGCTAGCGGGAGTAACACCGGGGAGCTGTTTTTT. It encodes CASSSPASGSNTGELFF. The chain combines TRBV28 with TRBJ2-2, with 10 bases aligning to TRBD2. Germline CDR1 MDHEN, CDR2 SYDVKM. V lost 4 bases and J lost 2; bases outside the gene matches: 7. This CDR3 is built from 17 residues.

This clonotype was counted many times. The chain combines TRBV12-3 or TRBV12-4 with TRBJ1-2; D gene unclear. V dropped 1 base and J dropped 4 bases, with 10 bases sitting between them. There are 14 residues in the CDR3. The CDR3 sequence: CASSLGGLSYGYTF. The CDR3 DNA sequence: TGTGCCAGCAGTTTAGGAGGGTTGAGCTATGGCTACACCTTC.

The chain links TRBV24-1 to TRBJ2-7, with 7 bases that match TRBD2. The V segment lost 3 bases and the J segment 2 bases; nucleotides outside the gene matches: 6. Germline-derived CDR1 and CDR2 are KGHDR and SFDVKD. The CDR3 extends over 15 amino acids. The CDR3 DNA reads TGTGCCACCAGTGATCCTCTAGCGGAACCCTACGAGCAGTACTTC. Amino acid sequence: CATSDPLAEPYEQYF.

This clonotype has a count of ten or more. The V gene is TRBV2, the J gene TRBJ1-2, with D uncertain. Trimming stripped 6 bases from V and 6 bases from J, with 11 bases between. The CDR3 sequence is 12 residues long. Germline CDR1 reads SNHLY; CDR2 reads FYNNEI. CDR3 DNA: TGTGCCAGCAGCCGACGGATGGATGGCTACACCTTC. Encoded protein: CASSRRMDGYTF.

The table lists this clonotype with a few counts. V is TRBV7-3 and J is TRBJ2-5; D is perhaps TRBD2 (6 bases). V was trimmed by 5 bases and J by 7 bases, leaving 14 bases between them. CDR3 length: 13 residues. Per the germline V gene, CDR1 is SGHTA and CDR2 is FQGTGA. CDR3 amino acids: CASSPGSWGTQYF. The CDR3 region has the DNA TGTGCCAGCAGCCCCGGGAGCTGGGGGACCCAGTACTTC. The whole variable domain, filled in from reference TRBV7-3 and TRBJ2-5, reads GAGVSQTPSNKVTEKGKYVELRCDPISGHTALYWYRQSLGQGPEFLIYFQGTGAADDSGLPNDRFFAVRPEGSVSTLKIQRTERGDSAVYLCASSPGSWGTQYFGPGTRLLVL.

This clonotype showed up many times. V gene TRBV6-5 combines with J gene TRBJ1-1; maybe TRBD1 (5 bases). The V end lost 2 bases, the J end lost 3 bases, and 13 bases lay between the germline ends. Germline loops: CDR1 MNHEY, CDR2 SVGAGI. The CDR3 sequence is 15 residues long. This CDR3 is CASSYPGRVDTEAFF. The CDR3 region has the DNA TGTGCCAGCAGTTACCCGGGACGGGTGGACACTGAAGCTTTCTTT.

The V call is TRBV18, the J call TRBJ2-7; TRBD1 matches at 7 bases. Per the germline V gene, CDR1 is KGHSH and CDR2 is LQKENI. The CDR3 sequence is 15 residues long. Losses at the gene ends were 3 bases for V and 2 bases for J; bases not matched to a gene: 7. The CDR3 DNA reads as TGTGCCAGCTCACCCGGACAGGCAAATACCTACGAGCAGTACTTC. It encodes CASSPGQANTYEQYF.

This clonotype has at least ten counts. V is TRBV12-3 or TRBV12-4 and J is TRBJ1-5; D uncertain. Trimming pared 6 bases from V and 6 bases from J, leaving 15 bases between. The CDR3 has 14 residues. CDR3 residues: CASRSTENGQPQHF. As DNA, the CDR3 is TGTGCCAGCAGATCTACAGAAAACGGTCAGCCCCAGCATTTT.

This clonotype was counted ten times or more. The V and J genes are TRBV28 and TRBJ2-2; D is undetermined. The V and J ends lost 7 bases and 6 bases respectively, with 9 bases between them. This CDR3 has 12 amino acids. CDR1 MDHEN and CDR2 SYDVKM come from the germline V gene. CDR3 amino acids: CASTPQAGELFF. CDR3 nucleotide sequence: TGTGCCAGCACTCCACAAGCCGGGGAGCTGTTTTTT.